A single TCR beta chain is shown here with its context. As handled by the study authors: Nucleated cell number was recorded as an estimate derived from reference gene primer amplification. Clones were sequenced by immunoSEQ multiplex PCR, and TCRdb holds only the in-frame ones, with some missing. The V and J calls and clone size come from that table; D and trimming were worked out from the DNA. Altogether roughly 100,000 clones are present, 87% being singletons, with the ten largest covering 3.1%. Germline V lookup: CDR1 MGHRA, CDR2 YSYEKL. The V gene lost 0 bases and the J gene lost 4 bases, with 9 bases spanning the gap. This CDR3 is built from 14 residues. The data belong to a study of blood T cell repertoires in COVID-19. Study context: From the United States, Italy and Spain came samples of acute and convalescent COVID-19. T cells, B-cell-depleted T cells, or PBMCs provided the cDNA or gDNA that served as material.

Specimen: peripheral blood. The chain couples TRBV4-1 to TRBJ2-5; D perhaps matches TRBD2 (5 bases). This clonotype was obtained from a man between 45 and 60 years old in a cohort sampled during active COVID-19. CDR3 in amino acids: CASSQEGARETQYF. As DNA, the CDR3 is TGCGCCAGCAGCCAAGAGGGAGCTAGAGAGACCCAGTACTTC.